What follows are 19 T cell receptor beta chains derived from one specimen sequenced in a study of OX40 agonist ivuxolimab in advanced cancers. Data came from immunoSEQ multiplex PCR; TCRdb stores just in-frame clones and leaves some out. Among fewer than 80,000 clones listed, roughly 90% were seen once. The sample here was CD4+ or CD8+ T cells sorted from blood, taken in a trial of the OX40 agonist ivuxolimab. These TCRs come from an adult with an advanced solid tumor such as melanoma, head and neck, liver or kidney cancer.

This clone showed up just a few times. The chain joins TRBV10-3 to TRBJ2-7, with 8 bases matching TRBD1. The CDR3 is 14 residues long. In germline, CDR1 is ENHRY, CDR2 SYGVKD. The trim removed 10 bases at V and 6 bases at J, leaving 14 bases unmatched. The CDR3 DNA sequence: TGTGCCACGAGATCGGACAGGGAAGGCGGCGAGCAGTACTTC. Its translation is CATRSDREGGEQYF.

The chain has TRBV28 and TRBJ2-5, with a tentative D call TRBD1 (5 bases). TRBJ2-7 explains the end of the DNA better; the J call may be wrong. CDR1 MDHEN and CDR2 SYDVKM come from the germline V gene. This CDR3 spans 12 amino acids. The CDR3: CASSSGTYEQYF. CDR3 DNA: TGTGCCAGCAGTTCAGGGACCTACGAGCAGTACTTC.

The V call is TRBV10-1, the J call TRBJ1-4; D is uncertain. V was clipped by 0 bases and J by 2 bases, with 7 bases between them. CDR1 is WNHNN and CDR2 is SYGVQD in the germline V gene (reference sequence). The CDR3 has 15 amino acids. The chain's CDR3 is CASSESSGTNEKLFF. DNA of the CDR3: TGCGCCAGCAGTGAGTCGAGTGGGACTAATGAAAAACTGTTTTTT.

The chain links TRBV7-6 to TRBJ2-6; D unclear. Trimming pared 1 base from V and 1 base from J, leaving 8 bases between. The CDR3 is made up of 16 amino acids. The V gene's germline CDR1 is SGHVS and CDR2 FNYEAQ. Here the CDR3 reads CASSLDARSGANVLTF. In DNA form, the CDR3 reads TGTGCCAGCAGCTTAGATGCGAGATCTGGGGCCAACGTCCTGACTTTC.

This sequence joins TRBV2 and TRBJ1-2; 9 bases map to TRBD1. The V gene's germline CDR1 is SNHLY and CDR2 FYNNEI. There are 17 residues in the CDR3. J lost 7 bases, V lost 7 bases, and 19 bases had no gene match. The DNA for the CDR3 is TGTGCCAGCACTATTACAGGGACAGGGAACGCCATGTCTGGCTACACCTTC. Translation gives CASTITGTGNAMSGYTF. The variable domain in full, completed from reference TRBV2 and TRBJ1-2, reads EPEVTQTPSHQVTQMGQEVILRCVPISNHLYFYWYRQILGQKVEFLVSFYNNEISEKSEIFDDQFSVERPDGSNFTLKIRSTKLEDSAMYFCASTITGTGNAMSGYTFGSGTRLTVV.

This CDR3 reads CASSLRPSEKETQYF. The CDR3 bases are TGTGCCAGCTCACTTCGGCCTAGTGAAAAAGAGACCCAGTACTTC. V and J are TRBV18 and TRBJ2-5; unclear D gene. CDR3 length: 15 residues. V lost 4 bases and J lost 3, with 15 bases in between. Germline V lookup: CDR1 KGHSH, CDR2 LQKENI.

The chain carries TRBV6-6 and TRBJ2-3, with D possibly TRBD2 on 5 matching bases. The germline V gene has CDR1 MNHNY and CDR2 SVGAGI (reference sequence). The CDR3 length is 15 residues. V lost 6 bases to trimming and J lost 0 bases, with 13 bases between them. CDR3 in amino acids: CASSGNHRSTDTQYF. The CDR3 DNA reads as TGTGCCAGCAGCGGGAATCATCGAAGCACAGATACGCAGTATTTT.

The chain joins TRBV18 to TRBJ2-5; D is uncertain. With 6 bases removed from V and 4 bases from J, the gap between germline ends came to 6 bases. Germline V gene lookup returns CDR1 KGHSH and CDR2 LQKENI. The CDR3 contains 11 residues. The CDR3 is CASSPGETQYF. The CDR3 nucleotides read TGTGCCAGCTCGCCGGGAGAGACCCAGTACTTC.

The rearrangement links TRBV30 to TRBJ1-1; no definite D call. Germline assignment: CDR1 GTSNPN and CDR2 SVGIG (reference sequence). This CDR3 is built from 13 residues. The V and J ends lost 2 bases and 0 bases respectively, with 7 bases between them. CDR3 sequence (DNA): TGTGCCTGGAGTACAAATCTGAACACTGAAGCTTTCTTT. This codes for CAWSTNLNTEAFF. The full variable domain, completed using reference TRBV30 and TRBJ1-1, is SQTIHQWPATLVQPVGSPLSLECTVEGTSNPNLYWYRQAAGRGLQLLFYSVGIGQISSEVPQNLSASRPQDRQFILSSKKLLLSDSGFYLCAWSTNLNTEAFFGQGTRLTVV.

By share, this clone counts as medium-sized. This rearrangement joins TRBV7-2 to TRBJ2-7, with TRBD1 matching 11 bases. The ends lost 6 bases at V and 6 bases at J; junction bases unmatched: 10. The CDR3 contains 15 residues. The germline V gene has CDR1 SGHTA and CDR2 FQGNSA. The CDR3: CASRPPRTGGVEQYF. The CDR3 nucleotides read TGTGCCAGCAGACCGCCAAGGACAGGGGGCGTCGAGCAGTACTTC.

This chain uses TRBV19 with TRBJ2-7, with D perhaps TRBD1 (6 bases). This CDR3 spans 15 amino acids. Deletions cut 3 bases from V and 3 bases from J, with 15 bases between. Germline values: CDR1 LNHDA, CDR2 SQIVND (reference sequence). The CDR3: CASSIAPGDSYEQYF. The CDR3 nucleotides read TGTGCCAGTAGTATCGCCCCAGGGGATAGCTACGAGCAGTACTTC.

V usage is TRBV18 and J usage is TRBJ2-2; D possibly corresponds to TRBD1 (6 bases). V was cut by 2 bases and J by 1 base, with 11 bases left in between. Germline-derived CDR1 and CDR2 are KGHSH and LQKENI. This CDR3 region has 16 residues. In DNA, the CDR3 is TGTGCCAGCTCACCAGATCCGGGACAGAACACCGGGGAGCTGTTTTTT. Translating it yields CASSPDPGQNTGELFF.

The chain couples TRBV6-4 to TRBJ1-2; TRBD1 is a possible D gene (6 bases). Looked up from germline, CDR1 is MRHNA and CDR2 is SNTAGT. Trimming removed 1 base at V and 6 bases at J, with 9 bases between. The CDR3 loop spans 13 amino acids. The CDR3, as DNA: TGTGCCAGCAGTGACTTAGGGACAAATGGCTACACCTTC. Amino acid sequence: CASSDLGTNGYTF.

This clone was counted between two and nine times. The rearrangement links TRBV19 to TRBJ2-7; a possible D gene is TRBD1 (6 bases). The germline gives CDR1 LNHDA, CDR2 SQIVND (reference sequence). V lost 9 bases, J lost 3 bases, and 12 bases lay in between. This CDR3 region has 12 residues. The CDR3 DNA follows: TGTGCCAGCGGGACACGCGACTACGAGCAGTACTTC. Protein product: CASGTRDYEQYF. Together with reference TRBV19 and TRBJ2-7, the CDR3 gives the full variable domain: DGGITQSPKYLFRKEGQNVTLSCEQNLNHDAMYWYRQDPGQGLRLIYYSQIVNDFQKGDIAEGYSVSREKKESFPLTVTSAQKNPTAFYLCASGTRDYEQYFGPGTRLTVT.

This chain connects TRBV7-8 to TRBJ2-2; D is undetermined. In germline, CDR1 is SGHVS, CDR2 FQNEAQ. Trimming took off 8 bases at V and 7 bases at J, with 11 bases between the two ends. The CDR3 is 12 residues long. CDR3 bases: TGTGCCAGCGCTGGGCGAAACGGGGAGCTGTTTTTT. The encoded protein is CASAGRNGELFF. The full variable domain, in which reference TRBV7-8 and TRBJ2-2 provide the parts outside the CDR3, is GAGVSQSPRYKVAKRGQDVALRCDPISGHVSLFWYQQALGQGPEFLTYFQNEAQLDKSGLPSDRFFAERPEGSVSTLKIQRTQQEDSAVYLCASAGRNGELFFGEGSRLTVL.

V and J are TRBV4-3 and TRBJ1-2, with D perhaps TRBD1 (5 bases). This CDR3 comprises 17 residues. The germline CDR1 and CDR2 sequences are LGHNA and YSLEER. V dropped 4 bases and J dropped 7 bases, with 25 bases sitting between them. In nucleotides, the CDR3 is TGCGCCAGCAGCCCTGAAAGGGGAACGACCTGGGCCTTTGGCTACACCTTC. This sequence encodes CASSPERGTTWAFGYTF.

The chain joins TRBV2 to TRBJ1-5; tentatively, D is TRBD1 (6 bases). With 8 bases removed from V and 0 bases from J, the gap between germline ends came to 11 bases. Germline V CDR1 and CDR2: SNHLY, FYNNEI. The CDR3 is 14 residues long. The CDR3 sequence: CASSGQISNQPQHF. In nucleotides, the CDR3 is TGTGCCAGCTCTGGACAGATTAGCAATCAGCCCCAGCATTTT.

This sequence joins TRBV2 and TRBJ2-5; no firm D call. CDR1 and CDR2 (germline): SNHLY, FYNNEI. The CDR3 has 11 amino acids. Trimming removed 2 bases at V and 7 bases at J, with 5 bases between. The CDR3 here is CASSEKWTQYF. CDR3 nucleotide sequence: TGTGCCAGCAGTGAAAAGTGGACCCAGTACTTC.

V and J are TRBV7-2 and TRBJ2-7, with D possibly called TRBD1 or TRBD2 (6 bases each). With 1 base removed from V and 1 base from J, the gap between germline ends came to 11 bases. The CDR3 has 15 residues. Germline V gives CDR1 SGHTA, CDR2 FQGNSA. In DNA form, the CDR3 reads TGTGCCAGCAGCTTAGAGGGGGGCGCGTCCTACGAGCAGTACTTC. It encodes CASSLEGGASYEQYF.